The rows below give T cell receptor beta chains drawn from one sample of a study of Ad26.COV2.S vaccination and SARS-CoV-2 variants. TCRdb's table, derived via immunoSEQ multiplex PCR, lists solely in-frame clones and lacks some. The table shows 360,000 or so clones, with roughly 91% occurring only once. The sequenced sample was peripheral blood, obtained in a trial of Ad26.COV2.S vaccine versus placebo. The origin of the receptors is a person between 18 and 65 years old who received the Ad26.COV2.S COVID-19 vaccine or a placebo. Both conserved end residues are part of each CDR3. Fields, in order: V gene, D gene, J gene, CDR3 DNA, CDR3 protein. A D gene is named only where the DNA matches it firmly.

TRBV18	-	TRBJ2-4	TGTGCCAGCTCACTCGCAGGTGGTGGAGACATTCAGTACTTC	CASSLAGGGDIQYF
TRBV9	-	TRBJ2-1	TGTGCCAGCAGCGTATCAGCGGGCCCTTCCTACAATGAGCAGTTCTTC	CASSVSAGPSYNEQFF
TRBV6-6	-	TRBJ1-5	TGTGCCAGCAGTGAGACAGTGAATAATCAGCCCCAGCATTTT	CASSETVNNQPQHF
TRBV11-2	-	TRBJ2-5	TGTGCCAGCAGCTTCCGGGACCAAACGCATCAAGAGACCCAGTACTTC	CASSFRDQTHQETQYF
TRBV5-1	-	TRBJ1-4	TGCGCCAGCAGCTTGGAGGCTGCAACTAATGAAAAACTGTTTTTT	CASSLEAATNEKLFF
TRBV5-4	TRBD1	TRBJ2-5	TGTGCCAGCAGCCTCCGACAGGGGGGCCAAGAGACCCAGTACTTC	CASSLRQGGQETQYF
TRBV15	TRBD1	TRBJ1-4	TGTGCCACCAGCAGATCGACAGGGGGCGGGAGGACTAATGAAAAACTGTTTTTT	CATSRSTGGGRTNEKLFF
TRBV2	-	TRBJ2-2	TGTGCCAGCAGCCAACCCGGGGAGCTGTTTTTT	CASSQPGELFF
TRBV5-1	-	TRBJ1-6	TGCGCCAGCAGCTTAGAGCCCCCAACCAATTCACCCCTCCACTTT	CASSLEPPTNSPLHF
TRBV4-3	TRBD2	TRBJ2-7	TGCGCCAGCAGCCAAGTCCCTGGACTAGCGGGGGTCTCGGCCGAGCAGTACTTC	CASSQVPGLAGVSAEQYF
TRBV19	TRBD2	TRBJ2-5	TGTGCCAGCGGCCCTAGCGGGCGTGGAGAGACCCAGTACTTC	CASGPSGRGETQYF
TRBV20-1	TRBD2	TRBJ2-3	TGCAGTGCTAGTTCGGGGGGGGGCGCAGATACGCAGTATTTT	CSASSGGGADTQYF